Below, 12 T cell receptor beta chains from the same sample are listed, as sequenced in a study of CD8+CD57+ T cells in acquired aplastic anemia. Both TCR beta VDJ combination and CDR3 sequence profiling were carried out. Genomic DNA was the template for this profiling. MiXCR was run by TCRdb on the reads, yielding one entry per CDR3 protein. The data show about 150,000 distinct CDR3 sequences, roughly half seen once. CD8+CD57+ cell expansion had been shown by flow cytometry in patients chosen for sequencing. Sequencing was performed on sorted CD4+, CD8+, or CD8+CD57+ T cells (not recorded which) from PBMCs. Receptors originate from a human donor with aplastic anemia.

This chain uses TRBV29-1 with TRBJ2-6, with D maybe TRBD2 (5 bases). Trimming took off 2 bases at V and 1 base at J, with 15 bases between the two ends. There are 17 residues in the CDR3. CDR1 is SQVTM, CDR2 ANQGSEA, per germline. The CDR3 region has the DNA TGCAGCGTTGAATTTAGCGTTATTCCTTCTGGGGCCAACGTCCTGACTTTC. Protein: CSVEFSVIPSGANVLTF.

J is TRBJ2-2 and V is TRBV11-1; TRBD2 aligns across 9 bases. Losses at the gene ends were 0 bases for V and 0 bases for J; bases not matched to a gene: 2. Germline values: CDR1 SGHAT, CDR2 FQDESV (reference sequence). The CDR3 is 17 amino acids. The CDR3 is CASSLALAGPNTGELFF. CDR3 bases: TGTGCCAGCAGCTTAGCTCTAGCGGGACCGAACACCGGGGAGCTGTTTTTT.

CDR3 DNA: TGTGCCAGTAGTTACCCTCTGCAGCCCCAGCATTTT. Its protein product is CASSYPLQPQHF. The V call is TRBV19, the J call TRBJ1-5; D uncertain. V gave up 5 bases and J gave up 7 bases, with 9 bases separating them. The V gene's germline CDR1 is LNHDA and CDR2 SQIVND (reference sequence). The CDR3 spans 12 residues.

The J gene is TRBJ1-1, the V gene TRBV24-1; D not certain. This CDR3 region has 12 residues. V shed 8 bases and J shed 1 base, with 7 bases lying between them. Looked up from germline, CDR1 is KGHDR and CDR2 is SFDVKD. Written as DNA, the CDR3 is TGTGCCACCATAGGAGGGAACACTGAAGCTTTCTTT. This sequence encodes CATIGGNTEAFF.

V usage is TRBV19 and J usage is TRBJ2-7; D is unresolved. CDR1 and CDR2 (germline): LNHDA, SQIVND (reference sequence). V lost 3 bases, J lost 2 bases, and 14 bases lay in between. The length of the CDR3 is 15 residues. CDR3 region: CASSIPNRGAYEQYF. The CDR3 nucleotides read TGTGCCAGTAGTATTCCCAACCGAGGTGCCTACGAGCAGTACTTC.

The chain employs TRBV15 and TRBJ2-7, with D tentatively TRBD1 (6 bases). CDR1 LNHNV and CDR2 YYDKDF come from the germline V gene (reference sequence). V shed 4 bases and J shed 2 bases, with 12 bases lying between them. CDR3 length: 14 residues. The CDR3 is CATSTEWTAYEQYF. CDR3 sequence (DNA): TGTGCCACCAGCACAGAGTGGACAGCCTACGAGCAGTACTTC.

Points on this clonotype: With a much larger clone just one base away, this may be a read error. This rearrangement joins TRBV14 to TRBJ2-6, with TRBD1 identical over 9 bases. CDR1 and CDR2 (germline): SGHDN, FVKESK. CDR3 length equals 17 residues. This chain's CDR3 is CASSRKTGGTGTNVLTF. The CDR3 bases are TGTGCCAGCAGCCGAAAGACAGGGGGGACTGGGACCAACGTCCTGACTTTC.

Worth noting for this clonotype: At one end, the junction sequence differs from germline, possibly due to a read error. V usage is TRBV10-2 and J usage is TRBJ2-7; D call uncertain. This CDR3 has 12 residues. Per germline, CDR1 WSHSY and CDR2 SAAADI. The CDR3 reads CASSQVAIWQYF. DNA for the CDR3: TGTGCCAGCAGCCAAGTGGCAATATGGCAGTACTTC.

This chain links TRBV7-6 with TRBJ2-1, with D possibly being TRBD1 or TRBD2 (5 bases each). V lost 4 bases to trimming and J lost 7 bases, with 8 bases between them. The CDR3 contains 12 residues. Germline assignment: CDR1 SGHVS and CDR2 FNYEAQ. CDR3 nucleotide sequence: TGTGCCAGCAGCTGGGACCTTAATGAGCAGTTCTTC. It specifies CASSWDLNEQFF. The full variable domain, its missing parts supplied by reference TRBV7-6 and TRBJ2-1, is GAGVSQSPRYKVTKRGQDVALRCDPISGHVSLYWYRQALGQGPEFLTYFNYEAQQDKSGLPNDRFSAERPEGSISTLTIQRTEQRDSAMYRCASSWDLNEQFFGPGTRLTVL.

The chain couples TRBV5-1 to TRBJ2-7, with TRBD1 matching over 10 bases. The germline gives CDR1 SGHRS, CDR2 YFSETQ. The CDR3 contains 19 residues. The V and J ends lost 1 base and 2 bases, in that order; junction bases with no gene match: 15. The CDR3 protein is CASSLKISGDRGRPYEQYF. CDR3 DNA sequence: TGCGCCAGCAGCTTGAAGATAAGTGGTGACAGGGGGCGCCCCTACGAGCAGTACTTC.

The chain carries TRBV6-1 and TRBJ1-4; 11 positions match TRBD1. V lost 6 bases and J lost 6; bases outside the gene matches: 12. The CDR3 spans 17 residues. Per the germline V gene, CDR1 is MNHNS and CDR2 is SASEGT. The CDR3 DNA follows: TGTGCCAGCAGCCCTTACCTACCGGGACAGGGGGATGAAAAACTGTTTTTT. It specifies CASSPYLPGQGDEKLFF.

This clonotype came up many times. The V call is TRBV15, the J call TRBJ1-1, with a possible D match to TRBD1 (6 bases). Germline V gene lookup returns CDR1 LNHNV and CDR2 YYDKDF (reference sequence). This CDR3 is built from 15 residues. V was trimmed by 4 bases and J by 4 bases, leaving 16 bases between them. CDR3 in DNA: TGTGCCACCAGCACCCGAAACAGGGTTGGCACTGAAGCTTTCTTT. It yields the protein CATSTRNRVGTEAFF.